The 20 T cell receptor beta chains below come from one sample, sequenced in a study of response to subunit inactivated influenza vaccine. Via MiXCR, TCRdb re-called the RT-PCR reads, giving one row per CDR3 protein. This table has about 700,000 distinct CDR3 sequences, around 13% appearing once. The specimen comprised PBMCs from blood, sampled approximately 15 days before vaccination. These receptors all come from a man aged 50 or older who received an inactivated influenza vaccine.

This clonotype was counted a few times. This chain links TRBV20-1 with TRBJ2-7, with D hard to call. CDR1 is DFQATT, CDR2 SNEGSKA, per germline (reference sequence). This CDR3 region has 13 residues. V dropped 3 bases and J dropped 2 bases, with 11 bases sitting between them. CDR3 region: CSARSGLTYEQYF. The DNA for the CDR3 is TGCAGTGCTAGGTCCGGATTAACCTACGAGCAGTACTTC.

This clonotype was counted at least ten times. The V gene is TRBV5-1, the J gene TRBJ2-1; no definite D call. The CDR3 is 17 residues long. Germline loops: CDR1 SGHRS, CDR2 YFSETQ. Trimming cost V 0 bases and J 0 bases, with 13 bases left between them. Here the CDR3 reads CASSLVPAESSYNEQFF. Written as DNA, the CDR3 is TGCGCCAGCAGCTTGGTTCCCGCGGAAAGCTCCTACAATGAGCAGTTCTTC.

This clonotype was seen only a few times. Sequence at one end of the junction differs from germline and may be a read error. This chain links TRBV11-1 with TRBJ2-4; 9 bases fit TRBD1. This CDR3 region has 20 residues. The germline V gene has CDR1 SGHAT and CDR2 FQDESV (reference sequence). The CDR3 DNA reads as TGTGCCAGCAGCATAGCTACCGGGACAGGGAATACTAAAGCCAAAAACATTCAGTACTTC. Its protein is CASSIATGTGNTKAKNIQYF.

J is TRBJ2-3 and V is TRBV29-1; possibly TRBD2 for D (5 bases). CDR1 SQVTM and CDR2 ANQGSEA come from the germline V gene. There are 14 residues in the CDR3. Trimming left V 0 bases short and J 0 bases short, with 7 bases between. The CDR3 reads CSVEDRRSTDTQYF. CDR3 bases: TGCAGCGTTGAAGATCGGAGGAGCACAGATACGCAGTATTTT.

The genes are TRBV12-3 or TRBV12-4 and TRBJ2-5, with D possibly TRBD2 on 6 matching bases. The CDR3 is 14 residues long. Trimming cost V 3 bases and J 6 bases, with 14 bases left between them. CDR3 residues: CASSFLGEVKTQYF. The CDR3 bases are TGTGCCAGCAGTTTTCTGGGGGAGGTAAAGACCCAGTACTTC.

This clonotype was seen more than once but under ten times. The J gene is TRBJ2-5, the V gene TRBV5-8; D unclear. Trimming cost V 3 bases and J 2 bases, with 11 bases left between them. Germline V CDR1 and CDR2: SGHTS, YDEGEE. The CDR3 is made up of 14 amino acids. CDR3 DNA: TGTGCCAGCAGCTCCCGGCAGTTACAAGAGACCCAGTACTTC. Translated: CASSSRQLQETQYF.

CDR3 DNA: TGTGCCAGCAGTCCAACCCCTAGTAATGAGCAGTTCTTC. It encodes CASSPTPSNEQFF. The genes are TRBV5-4 and TRBJ2-1, with D hard to call. This CDR3 region has 13 residues. Germline values: CDR1 SGHNT, CDR2 YYREEE (reference sequence). With 5 bases removed from V and 7 bases from J, the gap between germline ends came to 13 bases. The variable domain in full, completed from reference TRBV5-4 and TRBJ2-1, reads ETGVTQSPTHLIKTRGQQVTLRCSSQSGHNTVSWYQQALGQGPQFIFQYYREEENGRGNFPPRFSGLQFPNYSSELNVNALELDDSALYLCASSPTPSNEQFFGPGTRLTVL.

This clonotype was seen at least ten times. V usage is TRBV7-9 and J usage is TRBJ1-2; D uncertain. The CDR3 is made up of 13 amino acids. Germline CDR1 reads SEHNR; CDR2 reads FQNEAQ (reference sequence). Trimming removed 1 base from V and 2 bases from J, with 5 bases in between. CDR3 coding DNA: TGTGCCAGCAGCTTAGGAGGGAACTATGGCTACACCTTC. Its translation is CASSLGGNYGYTF.

This clonotype was seen only a few times. The chain is built from TRBV9 and TRBJ2-3; TRBD2 is a possible D gene (7 bases). The V gene's germline CDR1 is SGDLS and CDR2 YYNGEE. V lost 0 bases and J 4 bases, leaving 12 bases between the germline ends. This CDR3 region has 15 residues. CDR3 sequence reads: CASSVGGGDADTQYF. CDR3 nucleotides: TGTGCCAGCAGCGTAGGAGGGGGGGACGCAGATACGCAGTATTTT.

This clonotype was observed a handful of times. The chain carries TRBV5-1 and TRBJ2-2, with D unresolved. This CDR3 is built from 14 residues. Between the trimmed V and J ends, which lost 7 bases and 0 bases, there was a span of 10 bases. Germline V gives CDR1 SGHRS, CDR2 YFSETQ. CDR3 bases: TGCGCCAGCCATCAGGCGGCGAACACCGGGGAGCTGTTTTTT. Its protein is CASHQAANTGELFF.

J is TRBJ2-5 and V is TRBV20-1; TRBD2 matches at 9 bases. The CDR3 sequence is 16 residues long. J was trimmed by 1 base and V by 3 bases; bases with no gene match: 9. CDR1 is DFQATT and CDR2 is SNEGSKA in the germline V gene (reference sequence). The CDR3 coding sequence is TGCAGTGCTAGGGGAATAGCGGGGGACCTCCAAGAGACCCAGTACTTC. Translated, it gives CSARGIAGDLQETQYF.

This clonotype showed up just a few times. The chain has TRBV11-2 and TRBJ2-7; D perhaps matches TRBD2 (5 bases). V dropped 1 base and J dropped 3 bases, with 13 bases sitting between them. Looked up from germline, CDR1 is SGHAT and CDR2 is FQNNGV. CDR3 length: 15 residues. The CDR3 loop reads CASSLGTGDIYEQYF. The CDR3 nucleotides are TGTGCCAGCAGCTTAGGGACTGGAGATATCTACGAGCAGTACTTC.

The rearrangement links TRBV6-1 to TRBJ2-5; TRBD2 aligns across 12 bases. CDR1 and CDR2 (germline): MNHNS, SASEGT. This CDR3 has 16 amino acids. V gave up 6 bases and J gave up 3 bases; unmatched junction bases: 8. CDR3 in amino acids: CASSSLAGGGKETQYF. The CDR3 DNA reads as TGTGCCAGCAGCTCACTAGCGGGGGGCGGAAAAGAGACCCAGTACTTC.

This clonotype was detected only a few times. This chain uses TRBV3-1 with TRBJ1-1, with 9 bases aligning to TRBD1. CDR1 LGHDT and CDR2 YNNKEL come from the germline V gene (reference sequence). V gave up 2 bases and J gave up 2 bases; unmatched junction bases: 6. The CDR3 loop spans 16 amino acids. The CDR3 DNA is TGTGCCAGCAGCCAACAGACGACAGGGGGAAACACTGAAGCTTTCTTT. This gives the protein CASSQQTTGGNTEAFF.

This chain uses TRBV2 with TRBJ1-2; TRBD1 matches at 9 bases. V lost 2 bases and J lost 5; bases outside the gene matches: 9. This CDR3 has 16 residues. The germline gives CDR1 SNHLY, CDR2 FYNNEI. The CDR3 loop reads CASSELGTGSNYGYTF. The DNA of the CDR3 is TGTGCCAGCAGTGAATTGGGGACAGGGAGTAATTATGGCTACACCTTC.

This clonotype was picked up many times. The chain carries TRBV10-3 and TRBJ1-2, with D hard to call. Trimming pared 0 bases from V and 7 bases from J, leaving 9 bases between. The CDR3 is made up of 13 amino acids. Germline CDR1 ENHRY, CDR2 SYGVKD. CDR3: CAISESNMVGYTF. The CDR3 region has the DNA TGTGCCATCAGTGAGTCGAATATGGTTGGCTACACCTTC.

This clonotype was found once. This chain joins TRBV10-3 and TRBJ2-7; D is unclear. The germline V and J ends were trimmed by 6 bases and 4 bases, with 16 bases remaining between them. CDR3 length: 14 residues. CDR1 is ENHRY and CDR2 is SYGVKD in the germline V gene. CDR3 sequence: CAISRNHPLYEQYF. For the CDR3, the DNA is TGTGCCATCAGCCGAAACCACCCCCTTTACGAGCAGTACTTC.

This chain connects TRBV30 to TRBJ1-1; 8 positions match TRBD1. The CDR3 has 15 amino acids. In germline, CDR1 is GTSNPN, CDR2 SVGIG (reference sequence). The V and J ends lost 3 bases and 5 bases, in that order; junction bases with no gene match: 11. CDR3 bases: TGTGCCTGGAGAACCCTAGACAGGGGATTGACTGAAGCTTTCTTT. This encodes CAWRTLDRGLTEAFF.

The chain employs TRBV20-1 and TRBJ2-7; 7 nucleotides align to TRBD1. V shed 2 bases and J 4 bases; nucleotides not matched to a gene: 8. Per germline, CDR1 DFQATT and CDR2 SNEGSKA (reference sequence). This CDR3 spans 14 amino acids. CDR3 coding DNA: TGCAGTGCTAGACACACTGACAGGGCTTACGAGCAGTACTTC. It yields the protein CSARHTDRAYEQYF.

In this sample, this clonotype turned up a few times. The chain carries TRBV27 and TRBJ2-1; no reliable D call. Between the trimmed V and J ends, which lost 11 bases and 0 bases, there was a span of 23 bases. Germline assignment: CDR1 MNHEY and CDR2 SMNVEV (reference sequence). The CDR3 runs 17 residues. The CDR3 coding sequence is TGTGCCCTTCCACCTTTCCGGGCCACTTGCTCCTACAATGAGCAGTTCTTC. This codes for CALPPFRATCSYNEQFF.